This T cell receptor (beta chain) was documented in a study of blood T cell repertoires in COVID-19. This clone was counted a single time. Clinical history as reported by participants underpinned cohort assignment. The CDR3 is 16 amino acids. Deletions cut 2 bases from V and 1 base from J, with 12 bases between. Per germline, CDR1 SGHDT and CDR2 YYEEEE. Data came from immunoSEQ multiplex PCR; TCRdb stores just in-frame clones and leaves some out. The sample holds a few hundred thousand clones, approximately 83% seen once. Sample: PBMCs or T cells enriched from blood (not recorded which). The V gene is TRBV5-6, the J gene TRBJ2-2; D gene uncertain. This TCR derives from a man aged 30-40 years who had recovered from COVID-19. CDR3 sequence: CASSFHILVNTGELFF. The DNA of the CDR3 is TGTGCCAGCAGCTTTCACATTCTCGTGAACACCGGGGAGCTGTTTTTT.